This TCR beta chain was retrieved from a study of T-cell reconstitution after alpha-beta-depleted transplantation in children. Trimming removed 6 bases at V and 4 bases at J, with 28 bases between. Germline V gene sequence: CDR1 SQVTM, CDR2 ANQGSEA. The length of the CDR3 is 17 residues. The library targeted TCRbeta and was prepared with unique molecular identifiers. TCRdb redid the calling of the PCR reads with MiXCR, one entry per CDR3 protein. The sample has 420,000 or so distinct CDR3 sequences; roughly 10% are singletons. This clonotype was detected a few times. This receptor was obtained from a human donor who donated a stem cell graft to a child with acute myeloid leukemia. The sample was PBMCs from the stem cell graft donor, taken from the stem cell graft. This chain links TRBV29-1 with TRBJ2-7; the D call may be TRBD1 or TRBD2 (7 bases each). CDR3 coding DNA: TGCAGCGTCGTTGGGGGGGGACGGGGGAGACAGGGTTACGAGCAGTACTTC. It yields the protein CSVVGGGRGRQGYEQYF.